One sample yielded the 21 T cell receptor beta chains listed below, sequenced in a study of tumor-infiltrating lymphocytes in primary liver carcinoma. In addition to blood RNA drawn from unsorted whole blood, germline DNA was extracted. cDNA specific to TCR beta was made from roughly 500 ng of total RNA, with a constant-region primer employed for priming. TCR beta libraries came from three nested multiplex PCR rounds using slightly modified ARM-PCR. Amplification in the first two PCR rounds was performed using TRBV1-TRBV30 forward primers and a C-beta reverse primer for roughly 9 cycles each. TCRdb re-analysed the multiplex PCR reads in MiXCR, keeping a single row per CDR3 protein. The repertoire holds 300,000 to 350,000 distinct CDR3 sequences, with about 61% as singletons. The material sequenced was peripheral blood. Receptors were obtained from a man aged 35 to 55 with primary liver carcinoma and hepatitis B virus infection.

This clonotype was seen more than once but under ten times. The genes are TRBV13 and TRBJ2-3; 9 bases align to TRBD1. The germline CDR1 and CDR2 sequences are PRHDT and FYEKMQ (reference sequence). The trim removed 4 bases at V and 3 bases at J, leaving 2 bases unmatched. This CDR3 contains 14 residues. CDR3 coding DNA: TGTGCCAGCAGCTCTGGGACAGGGACAGATACGCAGTATTTT. It specifies CASSSGTGTDTQYF. Combining the CDR3 with reference TRBV13 and TRBJ2-3 gives the whole variable domain AAGVIQSPRHLIKEKRETATLKCYPIPRHDTVYWYQQGPGQDPQFLISFYEKMQSDKGSIPDRFSAQQFSDYHSELNMSSLELGDSALYFCASSSGTGTDTQYFGPGTRLTVL.

This clonotype has only a few counts. V usage is TRBV14 and J usage is TRBJ1-6; tentatively, D is TRBD1 (5 bases). Germline CDR1 and CDR2: SGHDN and FVKESK. V was pared by 1 base and J by 5 bases, with 9 bases between. The CDR3 consists of 15 residues. CDR3 in amino acids: CASSQAAGNNSPLHF. CDR3 nucleotide sequence: TGTGCCAGCAGCCAAGCTGCAGGGAATAATTCACCCCTCCACTTT.

About this clonotype itself: Compared with germline, one end of the junction differs, possibly owing to a read error. The chain is built from TRBV11-3 and TRBJ2-7; 8 nucleotides agree with TRBD2. This CDR3 region has 13 residues. The V gene's germline CDR1 is SGHNT and CDR2 YENEEA. The CDR3 is CAISFREGSEEYF. In DNA, the CDR3 is TGTGCCATCAGCTTTCGGGAGGGCTCCGAAGAGTACTTC.

As concerns this clonotype: This may arise from a read error, as a much more abundant clone is one base away. The chain has TRBV5-1 and TRBJ2-7; D remains unclear. The germline V and J ends were trimmed by 7 bases and 4 bases, with 21 bases remaining between them. This CDR3 is built from 15 residues. Germline CDR1 SGHRS, CDR2 YFSETQ. As DNA, the CDR3 is TGCGCCAGCGGCGCCGAGACTGGCTTAATGTACGAGCAGTACTTC. Protein sequence: CASGAETGLMYEQYF.

Concerning this clonotype: This CDR3 fails to terminate in the conserved phenylalanine or tryptophan, so it likely reflects a read error. J is TRBJ1-1 and V is TRBV11-2; D unresolved. This CDR3 contains 15 residues. V shed 7 bases and J shed 4 bases, with 19 bases lying between them. In germline, CDR1 is SGHAT, CDR2 FQNNGV. This CDR3 is CASKLSAGYGTEAFS. As DNA, the CDR3 is TGTGCCAGCAAGCTCTCGGCAGGTTATGGCACTGAAGCTTTCTCT.

This clonotype was seen only a few times. A read error is possible here, since a much larger clone lies one base away. In DNA, the CDR3 is TGTGCCAGCAGCCAGGGTCATAAGAGCTACAAGCAGTACTTC. Translation gives CASSQGHKSYKQYF. V usage is TRBV11-2 and J usage is TRBJ2-7; a weak D match, TRBD1 (5 bases). Germline loops: CDR1 SGHAT, CDR2 FQNNGV. This CDR3 contains 14 residues.

This clonotype was seen a single time. Here the CDR3 omits its conserved ending phenylalanine or tryptophan, so a read error is the likely source. The V call is TRBV6-6, the J call TRBJ2-3, with 7 positions matching TRBD1. V was pared by 5 bases and J by 1 base, with 6 bases of the junction left unmatched. The CDR3 has 15 amino acids. The germline V gene encodes CDR1 MNHNY and CDR2 SVGAGI (reference sequence). In DNA, the CDR3 is TGTGCCAGCAGTCGGGACAGTGCTGGCACAGATACGCAGTATTCT. Protein: CASSRDSAGTDTQYS.

There are many counts of this clonotype. The chain has TRBV4-1 and TRBJ1-4; D remains ambiguous. The V gene's germline CDR1 is MGHRA and CDR2 YSYEKL. Trimming pared 0 bases from V and 11 bases from J, leaving 10 bases between. The CDR3 totals 13 residues. CDR3 bases: TGCGCCAGCAGCCAAGAATTAAGGAATAAACTGTTTTTT. It yields the protein CASSQELRNKLFF.

The rearrangement uses TRBV4-3 and TRBJ2-7, with 7 bases aligning to TRBD1. Germline CDR1 and CDR2: LGHNA and YSLEER. The CDR3 loop spans 16 amino acids. The trim removed 1 base at V and 10 bases at J, leaving 16 bases unmatched. The CDR3 sequence is CASSQGLPGGGLDQYF. DNA of the CDR3: TGCGCCAGCAGCCAAGGCTTGCCAGGGGGTGGTCTCGATCAGTACTTC.

On this clonotype itself: This may be a read error: a much more frequent sequence differs by one nucleotide. The rearrangement links TRBV29-1 to TRBJ1-1; D call uncertain. The length of the CDR3 is 13 residues. In germline, CDR1 is SQVTM, CDR2 ANQGSEA. Trimming shortened V by 8 bases and J by 0 bases, and 13 bases separated the two germline ends. The CDR3 nucleotides are TGCAGCATGGTTAGAGAGTTGAACACTGAAGCTTTCTTT. Amino acid sequence: CSMVRELNTEAFF. Combining the CDR3 with reference TRBV29-1 and TRBJ1-1 gives the whole variable domain SAVISQKPSRDICQRGTSLTIQCQVDSQVTMMFWYRQQPGQSLTLIATANQGSEATYESGFVIDKFPISRPNLTFSTLTVSNMSPEDSSIYLCSMVRELNTEAFFGQGTRLTVV.

Worth noting for this clonotype: This may arise from a read error, as a much more abundant clone is one base away. This chain connects TRBV10-3 to TRBJ1-1, with D tentatively TRBD1 (6 bases). The CDR3 contains 13 residues. Germline V CDR1 and CDR2: ENHRY, SYGVKD. As DNA, the CDR3 is TGTTCCATCAGTGAGGGACAGAACACTGAAGCTTTCTTT. Translation gives CSISEGQNTEAFF.

A remark on this clonotype: Relative to the germline gene, one junction end is altered; a read error may explain this. The chain has TRBV6-6 and TRBJ1-1; D not certain. Looked up from germline, CDR1 is MNHNY and CDR2 is SVGAGI (reference sequence). CDR3 length: 13 residues. In DNA, the CDR3 is TGTGCCAACAAGGAAGGAGTGAACACTGAAGCTGTCTTT. Its protein product is CANKEGVNTEAVF.

For this clonotype: The CDR3 carries no conserved terminal phenylalanine or tryptophan, so it likely arises from a read error. The rearrangement joins TRBV28 to TRBJ2-7; no clear D. Per the germline V gene, CDR1 is MDHEN and CDR2 is SYDVKM. V was pared by 3 bases and J by 5 bases, with 11 bases between. The CDR3 contains 13 residues. CDR3 amino acids: CASSFDRFNEQYL. CDR3 nucleotide sequence: TGTGCCAGCAGTTTTGACCGTTTCAACGAGCAGTACTTA.

In its sample, this clonotype was seen once. The junction and the germline gene differ at one end; a read error may be behind it. This chain uses TRBV11-2 with TRBJ2-7; D not certain. Germline V gene sequence: CDR1 SGHAT, CDR2 FQNNGV. The CDR3 runs to 13 residues. The chain's CDR3 is CASSIDSPHEQYF. The CDR3 DNA reads as TGTGCCAGCAGCATAGATTCACCCCACGAGCAGTACTTC.

The CDR3 loop is CASSDGGGDTEAFF. As DNA, the CDR3 is TGTGCCAGCAGTGATGGCGGGGGTGACACTGAAGCTTTCTTT. The chain joins TRBV6-1 to TRBJ1-1; weak D call: TRBD1 (5 bases). The CDR3 extends over 14 amino acids. Trimming removed 3 bases at V and 3 bases at J, with 11 bases between. Germline V gene lookup returns CDR1 MNHNS and CDR2 SASEGT.

This clonotype was detected only a few times. A much larger clone sits a single nucleotide away, making a read error possible. This sequence joins TRBV29-1 and TRBJ2-1, with 8 bases lining up with TRBD2. In germline, CDR1 is SQVTM, CDR2 ANQGSEA. CDR3 length equals 13 residues. CDR3: CSAEEAGDNEQFF. The CDR3 DNA sequence: TGCAGCGCTGAAGAAGCGGGGGACAATGAGCAGTTCTTC.

Regarding this clonotype: A junction boundary mismatches the germline segment, possibly from a read error. V gene TRBV6-1 combines with J gene TRBJ1-5; possible D gene TRBD1, 6 bases. The CDR3 has 16 residues. Germline V CDR1 and CDR2: MNHNS, SASEGT. CDR3 sequence: CASTSHPQGNNQHQNF. In nucleotides, the CDR3 is TGTGCCAGCACAAGTCATCCACAGGGAAACAATCAGCACCAGAATTTT.

Turning to this clonotype: The conserved phenylalanine or tryptophan is not found at the CDR3 terminus, so this likely reflects a read error. V is TRBV11-2 and J is TRBJ1-1; D is unresolved. The length of the CDR3 is 13 residues. Looked up from germline, CDR1 is SGHAT and CDR2 is FQNNGV. This CDR3 reads CASSLKRNTQAFY. The CDR3 region has the DNA TGTGCCAGCAGCCTCAAACGGAACACTCAAGCTTTCTAT.

Remarks on this clonotype: This sequence may be a read error, since a much larger clone differs from it by one base. Here the CDR3 omits its conserved ending phenylalanine or tryptophan, so a read error is the likely source. The V call is TRBV6-5, the J call TRBJ2-1; TRBD2 matches at 9 bases. In germline, CDR1 is MNHEY, CDR2 SVGAGI. This CDR3 comprises 16 residues. Trimming took 6 bases from V and 11 from J; bases not matched to a gene: 17. The CDR3 bases are TGTGCCAGCAGCCAAGCGGGAGGCGGATACGAGGTGAAGCAGTTCTCC. Its translation is CASSQAGGGYEVKQFS.

Comment on this clonotype: This may be a read error: a much more frequent sequence differs by one nucleotide. In this CDR3 the conserved last residue, phenylalanine or tryptophan, is missing, so a read error is likely. The rearrangement uses TRBV6-1 and TRBJ1-5; D gene unclear. The CDR3 totals 14 residues. V lost 7 bases, J lost 0 bases, and 10 bases lay in between. The germline V gene has CDR1 MNHNS and CDR2 SASEGT. The CDR3 protein is CASIQFYSNQPQHL. The CDR3 nucleotides read TGTGCCAGCATCCAGTTCTATAGCAATCAGCCCCAGCATTTA.

The chain employs TRBV12-3 or TRBV12-4 and TRBJ2-3; possibly TRBD2 for D (5 bases). The CDR3 runs 13 residues. The germline V and J ends were trimmed by 7 bases and 7 bases, with 15 bases remaining between them. The CDR3 loop is CASIFSAGNTQYF. CDR3 sequence (DNA): TGTGCCAGCATTTTTTCGGCCGGGAATACGCAGTATTTT.